The T cell receptor beta chain under discussion was sequenced for a study of T-cell memory formation after mild COVID-19. Study results and caveats: Memory sampled before infection contained some responding clones, suggesting cross-reactive memory joined. CD4+ clones that contracted lay mainly in CM and EM; CD8+ ones lay in EMRA. CD4/CD8 balance held among clones contracting day 15 to 85, and later expanders leaned CD4+.

This CDR3 has 22 amino acids. V shed 0 bases and J shed 0 bases, with 30 bases lying between them. CDR1 is LGHDT and CDR2 is YNNKEL in the germline V gene (reference sequence). With respect to this clonotype: Its specificity is not known.

TCRdb re-analysed the 5' RACE reads in MiXCR, keeping a single row per CDR3 protein. The data show approximately 350,000 distinct CDR3 sequences, 25% to 30% seen once. The sample comprised PBMCs or a T cell subset sorted from them (not recorded which). This chain connects TRBV3-1 to TRBJ2-7; D ambiguous. This receptor was obtained from an adult woman who had mild COVID-19 (a few samples of this study predate the infection). Cell type and time point are not known. CDR3 sequence (DNA): TGTGCCAGCAGCCAAGAAATAGTGTGGGGTTATGTACGAACGCCTAGCTCCTACGAGCAGTACTTC. Amino acid sequence: CASSQEIVWGYVRTPSSYEQYF.